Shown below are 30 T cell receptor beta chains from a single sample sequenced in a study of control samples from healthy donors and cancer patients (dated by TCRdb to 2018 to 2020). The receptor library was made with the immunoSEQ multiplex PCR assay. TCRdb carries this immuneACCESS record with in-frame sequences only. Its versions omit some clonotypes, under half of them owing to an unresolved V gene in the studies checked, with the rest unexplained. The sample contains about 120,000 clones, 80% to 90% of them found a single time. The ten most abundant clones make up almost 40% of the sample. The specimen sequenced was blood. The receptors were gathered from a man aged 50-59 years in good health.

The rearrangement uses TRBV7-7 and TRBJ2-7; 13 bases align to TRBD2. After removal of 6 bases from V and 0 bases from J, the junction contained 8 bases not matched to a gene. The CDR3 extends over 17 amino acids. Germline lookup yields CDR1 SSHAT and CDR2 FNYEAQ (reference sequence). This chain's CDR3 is CASSPGLAGVYSYEQYF. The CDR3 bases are TGTGCCAGCAGTCCAGGACTAGCGGGGGTTTACTCCTACGAGCAGTACTTC.

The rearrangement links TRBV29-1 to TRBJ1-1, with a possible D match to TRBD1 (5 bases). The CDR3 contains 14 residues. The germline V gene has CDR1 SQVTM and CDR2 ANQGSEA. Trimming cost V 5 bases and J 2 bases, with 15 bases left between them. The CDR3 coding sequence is TGCAGCGTTCGGGACGGAGGAGGAAACACTGAAGCTTTCTTT. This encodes CSVRDGGGNTEAFF.

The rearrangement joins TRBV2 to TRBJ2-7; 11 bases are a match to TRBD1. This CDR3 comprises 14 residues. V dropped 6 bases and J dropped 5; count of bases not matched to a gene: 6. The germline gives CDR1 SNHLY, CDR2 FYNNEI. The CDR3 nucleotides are TGTGCCAGCAGCGGGGACAGGGGGGGGGACGAGCAGTACTTC. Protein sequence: CASSGDRGGDEQYF. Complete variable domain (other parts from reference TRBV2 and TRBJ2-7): EPEVTQTPSHQVTQMGQEVILRCVPISNHLYFYWYRQILGQKVEFLVSFYNNEISEKSEIFDDQFSVERPDGSNFTLKIRSTKLEDSAMYFCASSGDRGGDEQYFGPGTRLTVT.

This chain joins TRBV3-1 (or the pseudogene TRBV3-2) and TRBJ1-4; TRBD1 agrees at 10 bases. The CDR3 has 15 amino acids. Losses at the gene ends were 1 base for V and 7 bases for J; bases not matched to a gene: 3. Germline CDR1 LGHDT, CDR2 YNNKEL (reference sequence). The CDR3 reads CASSQGQGAGEKLFF. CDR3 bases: TGTGCCAGCAGCCAAGGACAGGGGGCGGGTGAAAAACTGTTTTTT.

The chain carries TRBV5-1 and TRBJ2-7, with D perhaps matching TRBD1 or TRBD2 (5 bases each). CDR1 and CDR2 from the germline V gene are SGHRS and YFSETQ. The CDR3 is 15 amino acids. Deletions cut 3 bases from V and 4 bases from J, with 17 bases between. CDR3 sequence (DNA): TGCGCCAGCAGCTCGGGTGAGGGACCAACGTACGAGCAGTACTTC. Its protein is CASSSGEGPTYEQYF.

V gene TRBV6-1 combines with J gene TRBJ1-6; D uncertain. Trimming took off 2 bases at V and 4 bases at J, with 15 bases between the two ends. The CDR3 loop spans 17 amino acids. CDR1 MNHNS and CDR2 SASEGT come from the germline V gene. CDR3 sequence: CASSEKGLPKYNSPLHF. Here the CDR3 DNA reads TGTGCCAGCAGTGAAAAAGGGTTGCCCAAATATAATTCACCCCTCCACTTT.

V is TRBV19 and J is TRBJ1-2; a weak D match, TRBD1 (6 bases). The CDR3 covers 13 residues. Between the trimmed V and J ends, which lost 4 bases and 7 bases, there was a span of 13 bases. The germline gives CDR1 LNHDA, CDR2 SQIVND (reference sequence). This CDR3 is CASSRQQGFGYTF. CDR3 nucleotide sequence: TGTGCCAGTAGTAGGCAACAGGGTTTTGGCTACACCTTC. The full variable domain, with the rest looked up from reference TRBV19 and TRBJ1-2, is DGGITQSPKYLFRKEGQNVTLSCEQNLNHDAMYWYRQDPGQGLRLIYYSQIVNDFQKGDIAEGYSVSREKKESFPLTVTSAQKNPTAFYLCASSRQQGFGYTFGSGTRLTVV.

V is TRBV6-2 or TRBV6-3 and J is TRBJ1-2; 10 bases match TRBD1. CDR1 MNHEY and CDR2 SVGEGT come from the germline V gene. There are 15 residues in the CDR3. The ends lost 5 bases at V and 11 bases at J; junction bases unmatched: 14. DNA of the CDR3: TGTGCCAGCAGTGCGGCCTCTTGGGGACAGGGGCCGTACACCTTC. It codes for CASSAASWGQGPYTF.

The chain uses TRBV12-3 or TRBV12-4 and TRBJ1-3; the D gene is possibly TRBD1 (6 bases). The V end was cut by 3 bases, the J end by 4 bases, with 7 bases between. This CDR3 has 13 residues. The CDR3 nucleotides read TGTGCCAGCAGTTTTAGGGGGGGAAACACCATATATTTT. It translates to CASSFRGGNTIYF.

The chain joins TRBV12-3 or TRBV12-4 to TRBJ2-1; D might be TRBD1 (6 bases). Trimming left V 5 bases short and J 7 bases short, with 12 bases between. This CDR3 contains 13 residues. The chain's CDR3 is CASSGYRANEQFF. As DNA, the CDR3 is TGTGCCAGCAGTGGGTACAGGGCGAATGAGCAGTTCTTC.

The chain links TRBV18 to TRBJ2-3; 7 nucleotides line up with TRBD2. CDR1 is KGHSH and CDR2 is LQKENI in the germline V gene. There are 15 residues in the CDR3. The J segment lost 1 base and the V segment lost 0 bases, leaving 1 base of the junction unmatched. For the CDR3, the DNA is TGTGCCAGCTCACCACCTCGGGGGGGCACAGATACGCAGTATTTT. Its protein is CASSPPRGGTDTQYF.

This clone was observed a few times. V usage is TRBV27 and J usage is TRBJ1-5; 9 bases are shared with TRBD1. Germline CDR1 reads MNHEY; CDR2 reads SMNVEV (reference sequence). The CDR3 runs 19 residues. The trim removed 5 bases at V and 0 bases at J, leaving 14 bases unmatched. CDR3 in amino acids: CASSTSRDREFSSNQPQHF. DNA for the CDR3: TGTGCCAGCAGTACTAGCCGGGACAGGGAATTCTCTAGCAATCAGCCCCAGCATTTT.

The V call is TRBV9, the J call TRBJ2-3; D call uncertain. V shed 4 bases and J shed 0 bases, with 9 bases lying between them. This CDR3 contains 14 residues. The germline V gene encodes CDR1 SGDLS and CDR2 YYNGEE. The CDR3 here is CASSPQTSTDTQYF. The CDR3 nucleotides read TGTGCCAGCAGCCCCCAGACAAGCACAGATACGCAGTATTTT.

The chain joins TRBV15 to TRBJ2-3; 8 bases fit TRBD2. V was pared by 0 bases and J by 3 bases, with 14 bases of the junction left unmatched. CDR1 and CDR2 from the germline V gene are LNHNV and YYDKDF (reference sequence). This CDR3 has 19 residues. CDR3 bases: TGTGCCACCAGCAGAGATTACGCGCGGGGCGGGGGGCTTACAGATACGCAGTATTTT. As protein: CATSRDYARGGGLTDTQYF.

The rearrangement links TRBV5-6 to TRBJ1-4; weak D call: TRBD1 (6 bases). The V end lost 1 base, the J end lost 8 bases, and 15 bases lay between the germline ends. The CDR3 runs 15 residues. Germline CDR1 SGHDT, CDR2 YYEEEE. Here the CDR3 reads CASSLFGGQREKLFF. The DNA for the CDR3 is TGTGCCAGCAGCTTGTTCGGGGGGCAGCGGGAAAAACTGTTTTTT. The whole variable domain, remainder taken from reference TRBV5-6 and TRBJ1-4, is DAGVTQSPTHLIKTRGQQVTLRCSPKSGHDTVSWYQQALGQGPQFIFQYYEEEERQRGNFPDRFSGHQFPNYSSELNVNALLLGDSALYLCASSLFGGQREKLFFGSGTQLSVL.

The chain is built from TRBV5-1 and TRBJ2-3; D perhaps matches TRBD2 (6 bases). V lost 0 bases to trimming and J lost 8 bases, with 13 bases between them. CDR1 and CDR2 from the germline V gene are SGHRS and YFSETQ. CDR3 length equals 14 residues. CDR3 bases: TGCGCCAGCAGCTTGGATATGGGGGGAGGTACGCAGTATTTT. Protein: CASSLDMGGGTQYF. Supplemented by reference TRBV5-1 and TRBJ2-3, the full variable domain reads KAGVTQTPRYLIKTRGQQVTLSCSPISGHRSVSWYQQTPGQGLQFLFEYFSETQRNKGNFPGRFSGRQFSNSRSEMNVSTLELGDSALYLCASSLDMGGGTQYFGPGTRLTVL.

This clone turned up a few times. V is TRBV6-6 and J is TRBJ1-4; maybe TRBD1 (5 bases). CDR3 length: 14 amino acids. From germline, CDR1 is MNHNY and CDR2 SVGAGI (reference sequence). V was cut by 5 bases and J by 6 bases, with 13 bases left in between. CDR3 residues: CASSPARDYEKLFF. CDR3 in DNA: TGTGCCAGCAGTCCCGCCAGGGACTATGAAAAACTGTTTTTT.

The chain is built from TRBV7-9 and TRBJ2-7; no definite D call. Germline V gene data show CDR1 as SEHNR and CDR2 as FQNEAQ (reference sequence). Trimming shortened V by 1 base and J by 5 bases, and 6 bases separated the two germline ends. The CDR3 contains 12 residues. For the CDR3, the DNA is TGTGCCAGCAGCTTAGAGAGTGACGAGCAGTACTTC. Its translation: CASSLESDEQYF.

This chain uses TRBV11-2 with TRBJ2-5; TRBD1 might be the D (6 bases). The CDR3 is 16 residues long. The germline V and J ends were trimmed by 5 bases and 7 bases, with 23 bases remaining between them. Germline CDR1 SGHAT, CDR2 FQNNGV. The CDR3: CASSPISKTGPRTQYF. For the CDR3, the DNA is TGTGCCAGCAGCCCTATCTCGAAAACAGGGCCCCGGACCCAGTACTTC. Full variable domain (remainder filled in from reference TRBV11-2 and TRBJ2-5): EAGVAQSPRYKIIEKRQSVAFWCNPISGHATLYWYQQILGQGPKLLIQFQNNGVVDDSQLPKDRFSAERLKGVDSTLKIQPAKLEDSAVYLCASSPISKTGPRTQYFGPGTRLLVL.

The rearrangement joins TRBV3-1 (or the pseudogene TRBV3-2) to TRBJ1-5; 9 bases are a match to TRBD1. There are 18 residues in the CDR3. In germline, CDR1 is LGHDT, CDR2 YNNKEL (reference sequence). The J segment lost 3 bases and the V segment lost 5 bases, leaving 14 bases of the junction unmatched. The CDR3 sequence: CASSRGIRDRVDNQPQHF. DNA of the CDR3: TGTGCCAGCAGCAGGGGGATCCGGGACAGGGTAGACAATCAGCCCCAGCATTTT.

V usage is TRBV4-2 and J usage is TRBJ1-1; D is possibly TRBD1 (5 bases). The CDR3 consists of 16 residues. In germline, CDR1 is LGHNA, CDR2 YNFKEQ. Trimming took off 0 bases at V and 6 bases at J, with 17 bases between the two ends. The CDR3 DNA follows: TGTGCCAGCAGCCAAGATGGGGGAGGGAGGGTCTCTGAAGCTTTCTTT. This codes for CASSQDGGGRVSEAFF.

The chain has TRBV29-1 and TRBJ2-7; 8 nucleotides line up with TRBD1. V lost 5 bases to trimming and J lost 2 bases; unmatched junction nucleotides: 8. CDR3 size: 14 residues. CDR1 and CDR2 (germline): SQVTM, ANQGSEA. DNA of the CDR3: TGCAGCGTTCGGGTCCGGGACAGGACCTACGAGCAGTACTTC. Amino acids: CSVRVRDRTYEQYF.

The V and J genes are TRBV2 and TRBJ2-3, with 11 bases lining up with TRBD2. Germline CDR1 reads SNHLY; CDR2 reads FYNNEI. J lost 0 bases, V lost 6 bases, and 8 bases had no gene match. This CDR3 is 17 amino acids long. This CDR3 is CASRLDLAGGSTDTQYF. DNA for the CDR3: TGTGCCAGCAGACTTGACTTAGCGGGGGGGAGCACAGATACGCAGTATTTT.

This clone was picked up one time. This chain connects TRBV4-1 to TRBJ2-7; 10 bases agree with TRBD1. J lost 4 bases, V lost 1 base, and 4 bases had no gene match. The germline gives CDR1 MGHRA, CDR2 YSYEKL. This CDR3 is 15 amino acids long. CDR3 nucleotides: TGCGCCAGCAGCCAAGGTCCGGGACAGGGGTACGAGCAGTACTTC. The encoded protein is CASSQGPGQGYEQYF.

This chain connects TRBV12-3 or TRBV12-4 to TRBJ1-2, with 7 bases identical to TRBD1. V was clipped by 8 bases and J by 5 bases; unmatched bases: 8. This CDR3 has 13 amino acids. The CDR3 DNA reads TGTGCCAGCGGCGACAGGGTCGGGTATGGCTACACCTTC. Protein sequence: CASGDRVGYGYTF.

DNA of the CDR3: TGTGCCAGCAGCCACCTAGCGGGGGGCACAGATACGCAGTATTTT. Residues: CASSHLAGGTDTQYF. This chain joins TRBV3-1 (or the pseudogene TRBV3-2) and TRBJ2-3, with 10 bases lining up with TRBD2. The CDR3 is 15 amino acids. The V gene end was trimmed by 3 bases and the J gene end by 1 base; junction bases not matched to a gene: 1. The germline CDR1 and CDR2 sequences are LGHDT and YNNKEL (reference sequence).

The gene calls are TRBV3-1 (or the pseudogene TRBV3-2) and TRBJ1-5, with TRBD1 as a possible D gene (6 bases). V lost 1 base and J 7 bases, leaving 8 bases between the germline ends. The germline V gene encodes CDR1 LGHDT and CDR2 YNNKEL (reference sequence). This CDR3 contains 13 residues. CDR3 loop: CASSQGGGQPQHF. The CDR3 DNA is TGTGCCAGCAGCCAAGGAGGGGGGCAGCCCCAGCATTTT.

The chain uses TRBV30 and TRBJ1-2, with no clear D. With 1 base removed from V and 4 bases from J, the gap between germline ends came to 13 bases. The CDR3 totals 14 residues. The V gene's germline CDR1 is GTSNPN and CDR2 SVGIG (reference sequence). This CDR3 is CAWSGQAVFYGYTF. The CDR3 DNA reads TGTGCCTGGAGTGGGCAGGCGGTCTTCTATGGCTACACCTTC.

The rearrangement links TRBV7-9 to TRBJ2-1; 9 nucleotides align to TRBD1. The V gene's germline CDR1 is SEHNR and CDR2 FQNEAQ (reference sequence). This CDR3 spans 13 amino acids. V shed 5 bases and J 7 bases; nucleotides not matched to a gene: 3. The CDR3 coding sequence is TGTGCCAGCAGCCGGGACAGGGTGAATGAGCAGTTCTTC. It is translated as CASSRDRVNEQFF.

CDR3 protein: CAISVAGDNSPLHF. CDR3 sequence (DNA): TGTGCCATCAGCGTCGCAGGGGACAACTCACCCCTCCACTTT. The chain recombines TRBV10-3 with TRBJ1-6; possible D gene TRBD1, 6 bases. The ends were cut back, 6 bases at V and 10 bases at J, with 16 bases in the middle. Germline V gives CDR1 ENHRY, CDR2 SYGVKD. CDR3 length: 14 amino acids.